These T cell receptor beta chains were read from a single sample in a study of blood T cell repertoires in COVID-19. TCRdb's copy holds only in-frame clones and misses some; the assay was immunoSEQ multiplex PCR. The data contain some 240,000 clones, roughly 84% of them seen just once; the ten biggest clones take up about 3.5%. Sequencing input: PBMCs or T cells enriched from blood (not recorded which). All receptors derive from a man aged 50 to 60 who had recovered from COVID-19. The CDR3 runs from the conserved cysteine through the conserved F or W. Fields, in order: CDR3 DNA, CDR3 protein, V gene, CDR3 length, D gene, clone size, J gene. D genes are given only for firm matches. Expanded clones get a size class; other rows say once, few or many, or leave the size out.

cdr3_nt: TGTGCCAGCAGCTCTCCCCCGAGGGCAGTTTTTCAAGAGACCCAGTACTTC
cdr3_aa: CASSSPPRAVFQETQYF
v_call: TRBV7-9
cdr3_length: 17
d_call: .
clone_size: .
j_call: TRBJ2-5

cdr3_nt: TGTGCCAGCTCACCAGTGGGGCCGGTAGATTCACCCCTCCACTTT
cdr3_aa: CASSPVGPVDSPLHF
v_call: TRBV18
cdr3_length: 15
d_call: .
clone_size: .
j_call: TRBJ1-6

cdr3_nt: TGTGCCAGCAGCCAAGATTCTAGCGGGAGTGGTAGACGGCATTTT
cdr3_aa: CASSQDSSGSGRRHF
v_call: TRBV3-1/TRBV3-2
cdr3_length: 15
d_call: TRBD2
clone_size: .
j_call: TRBJ2-3

cdr3_nt: TGTGCCAGCAGTAGCCCTACAGGGGCCCGCACAGATACGCAGTATTTT
cdr3_aa: CASSSPTGARTDTQYF
v_call: TRBV28
cdr3_length: 16
d_call: TRBD1
clone_size: .
j_call: TRBJ2-3

cdr3_nt: TGCAGCGTTGAACTCTCATATACAGGGAGCGGAGGGACCCAGTACTTC
cdr3_aa: CSVELSYTGSGGTQYF
v_call: TRBV29-1
cdr3_length: 16
d_call: .
clone_size: once
j_call: TRBJ2-5

cdr3_nt: TGTGCCAGCAGTTTCCTATCTCCAGGCACCGGGGAGCTGTTTTTT
cdr3_aa: CASSFLSPGTGELFF
v_call: TRBV7-3
cdr3_length: 15
d_call: .
clone_size: .
j_call: TRBJ2-2

cdr3_nt: TGTGCCAGCATTAGCGACAGGGGCGCTTTCTTT
cdr3_aa: CASISDRGAFF
v_call: TRBV6-5
cdr3_length: 11
d_call: TRBD1
clone_size: once
j_call: TRBJ1-1

cdr3_nt: TGTGCCAGCAGTGCGCGCCAGGGCAGAGCCGCGGGGGGTGAAGCTTTCTTT
cdr3_aa: CASSARQGRAAGGEAFF
v_call: TRBV6-1
cdr3_length: 17
d_call: .
clone_size: .
j_call: TRBJ1-1

cdr3_nt: TGTGCCAGCACCCTGGGGGGGGCGAGTGAGGAGCAGTACTTC
cdr3_aa: CASTLGGASEEQYF
v_call: TRBV6-5
cdr3_length: 14
d_call: .
clone_size: few
j_call: TRBJ2-7

cdr3_nt: TGCAGCGTTGTGACAGGGGCTTTCGGAAACACCATATATTTT
cdr3_aa: CSVVTGAFGNTIYF
v_call: TRBV29-1
cdr3_length: 14
d_call: TRBD1
clone_size: .
j_call: TRBJ1-3

cdr3_nt: TGTGCCAGCAGTTGGGGAGGGGAGACAGATACGCAGTATTTT
cdr3_aa: CASSWGGETDTQYF
v_call: TRBV6-5
cdr3_length: 14
d_call: TRBD2
clone_size: .
j_call: TRBJ2-3

cdr3_nt: TGTGCCAGCAGCAGAGTAGCCCGGGACAGGGGGCATTGGACTGAAGCTTTCTTT
cdr3_aa: CASSRVARDRGHWTEAFF
v_call: TRBV21-1
cdr3_length: 18
d_call: .
clone_size: once
j_call: TRBJ1-1

cdr3_nt: TGTGCCAGCAGTCCCCCTGGGGGCGCCTACGAGCAGTACTTC
cdr3_aa: CASSPPGGAYEQYF
v_call: TRBV28
cdr3_length: 14
d_call: .
clone_size: few
j_call: TRBJ2-7

cdr3_nt: TGTGCCAGCAGTCCGACTAGTGGTGAGCAGTTCTTC
cdr3_aa: CASSPTSGEQFF
v_call: TRBV6-5
cdr3_length: 12
d_call: .
clone_size: .
j_call: TRBJ2-1

cdr3_nt: TGTGCCAGCACCACGGGATCTCCGGCCACTGAAGCTTTCTTT
cdr3_aa: CASTTGSPATEAFF
v_call: TRBV7-8
cdr3_length: 14
d_call: .
clone_size: once
j_call: TRBJ1-1

cdr3_nt: TGTGCCAGCAGCGCTAGTCTGGACAGGCTCACCGGGGAGCTGTTTTTT
cdr3_aa: CASSASLDRLTGELFF
v_call: TRBV13
cdr3_length: 16
d_call: TRBD1
clone_size: many
j_call: TRBJ2-2

cdr3_nt: TGCAGCGTTGGCGCGGGCCGGGGTGACTATGGCTACACCTTC
cdr3_aa: CSVGAGRGDYGYTF
v_call: TRBV29-1
cdr3_length: 14
d_call: .
clone_size: .
j_call: TRBJ1-2

cdr3_nt: TGTGCCAGCAGTCCCGACAGGGTTAGGAATCAGCCCCAGCATTTT
cdr3_aa: CASSPDRVRNQPQHF
v_call: TRBV6-5
cdr3_length: 15
d_call: TRBD1
clone_size: .
j_call: TRBJ1-5

cdr3_nt: TGTGCCTGCCGGGACAGGGAGCCTAGTAACTATGGCTACACCTTC
cdr3_aa: CACRDREPSNYGYTF
v_call: TRBV30
cdr3_length: 15
d_call: TRBD1
clone_size: .
j_call: TRBJ1-2

cdr3_nt: TGTGCCAGCAGTTACACCGGACAGGTCAATTCACCCCTCCACTTT
cdr3_aa: CASSYTGQVNSPLHF
v_call: TRBV6-5
cdr3_length: 15
d_call: TRBD1
clone_size: .
j_call: TRBJ1-6

cdr3_nt: TGCGCCAGCAGCTTAACTAGCGGGTCGGGGTTCTTC
cdr3_aa: CASSLTSGSGFF
v_call: TRBV5-1
cdr3_length: 12
d_call: TRBD2
clone_size: once
j_call: TRBJ2-1

cdr3_nt: TGTGCCAGCAGCTACAGGGGTAGGACTGAAGCTTTCTTT
cdr3_aa: CASSYRGRTEAFF
v_call: TRBV6-5
cdr3_length: 13
d_call: TRBD1
clone_size: .
j_call: TRBJ1-1

cdr3_nt: TGTGCTAGTGCCTTGGGGGGAGGGTTCTTTGGGGCCAACGTCCTGACTTTC
cdr3_aa: CASALGGGFFGANVLTF
v_call: TRBV12-5
cdr3_length: 17
d_call: TRBD2
clone_size: .
j_call: TRBJ2-6

cdr3_nt: TGTGCCAGTAGTATAGTGGATCGCAGGGAGGGGGAGCAGCCCCAGCATTTT
cdr3_aa: CASSIVDRREGEQPQHF
v_call: TRBV19
cdr3_length: 17
d_call: .
clone_size: .
j_call: TRBJ1-5

cdr3_nt: TGTGCCAGCAGCCAGCCAGGGACAGGGGGAGCTGGCTACACCTTC
cdr3_aa: CASSQPGTGGAGYTF
v_call: TRBV11-1
cdr3_length: 15
d_call: TRBD1
clone_size: .
j_call: TRBJ1-2

cdr3_nt: TGTGCCAGCAGCACCAGCGGGAGGGCCCTCGAGCAGTACTTC
cdr3_aa: CASSTSGRALEQYF
v_call: TRBV11-3
cdr3_length: 14
d_call: TRBD2
clone_size: .
j_call: TRBJ2-7

cdr3_nt: TGCGCCAGCAGCTTTCGGACAGGGACGAACACTGAAGCTTTCTTT
cdr3_aa: CASSFRTGTNTEAFF
v_call: TRBV5-1
cdr3_length: 15
d_call: TRBD1
clone_size: .
j_call: TRBJ1-1

cdr3_nt: TGTGCCAGCAGAGACGGCGGGTTGTTATTCGGCAATCAGCCCCAGCATTTT
cdr3_aa: CASRDGGLLFGNQPQHF
v_call: TRBV28
cdr3_length: 17
d_call: .
clone_size: .
j_call: TRBJ1-5

cdr3_nt: TGTGCCAGCAGCTTGGGACTAGCGGGCCTAAGCTCCTACGAGCAGTACTTC
cdr3_aa: CASSLGLAGLSSYEQYF
v_call: TRBV11-3
cdr3_length: 17
d_call: TRBD2
clone_size: .
j_call: TRBJ2-7

cdr3_nt: TGTGCCAGCAGTAAACCGGGACAGGCTCGCTTCGTGGGTAGAAACACCATATATTTT
cdr3_aa: CASSKPGQARFVGRNTIYF
v_call: TRBV21-1
cdr3_length: 19
d_call: .
clone_size: .
j_call: TRBJ1-3

cdr3_nt: TGCAGTGCTAGTTTGCAGGGGGAGCTGTTTTTT
cdr3_aa: CSASLQGELFF
v_call: TRBV20-1
cdr3_length: 11
d_call: .
clone_size: .
j_call: TRBJ2-2

cdr3_nt: TGTGCCAGCTCCCCGGGGGGTAATCAGCCCCAGCATTTT
cdr3_aa: CASSPGGNQPQHF
v_call: TRBV9
cdr3_length: 13
d_call: .
clone_size: .
j_call: TRBJ1-5

cdr3_nt: TGTGCCAGCAGCGTAGGGCTAGTTTCCTACGAGCAGTACTTC
cdr3_aa: CASSVGLVSYEQYF
v_call: TRBV9
cdr3_length: 14
d_call: .
clone_size: .
j_call: TRBJ2-7

cdr3_nt: TGTGCCAGCAGGGTGGGGCCTAACTATGGCTACACCTTC
cdr3_aa: CASRVGPNYGYTF
v_call: TRBV2
cdr3_length: 13
d_call: .
clone_size: .
j_call: TRBJ1-2

cdr3_nt: TGCAGTGCTAGGCGGGGGAACGAGCAGTACTTC
cdr3_aa: CSARRGNEQYF
v_call: TRBV20-1
cdr3_length: 11
d_call: TRBD2
clone_size: .
j_call: TRBJ2-7